This entry concerns a single T cell receptor (beta chain). CDR3 length: 14 amino acids. The V end was cut by 6 bases, the J end by 6 bases, with 19 bases between. Germline V gene data show CDR1 as SGHRS and CDR2 as YFSETQ. Measured with immunoSEQ multiplex PCR; TCRdb has only the in-frame clones, and not every one. The sample gives around 15,000 clones, 80% to 95% of which show up once; roughly 7.7% is in the top ten. The data originate from a study of OX40 agonist ivuxolimab in advanced cancers. This TCR was sampled from an adult with an advanced solid tumor such as melanoma, head and neck, liver or kidney cancer. Specimen: CD4+ or CD8+ T cells sorted from blood, collected in a trial of the OX40 agonist ivuxolimab. The gene calls are TRBV5-1 and TRBJ2-7, with D possibly being TRBD1 (6 bases). The CDR3 is CASTWGPTGGEQYF. The DNA for the CDR3 is TGCGCCAGCACGTGGGGGCCCACTGGGGGCGAGCAGTACTTC.